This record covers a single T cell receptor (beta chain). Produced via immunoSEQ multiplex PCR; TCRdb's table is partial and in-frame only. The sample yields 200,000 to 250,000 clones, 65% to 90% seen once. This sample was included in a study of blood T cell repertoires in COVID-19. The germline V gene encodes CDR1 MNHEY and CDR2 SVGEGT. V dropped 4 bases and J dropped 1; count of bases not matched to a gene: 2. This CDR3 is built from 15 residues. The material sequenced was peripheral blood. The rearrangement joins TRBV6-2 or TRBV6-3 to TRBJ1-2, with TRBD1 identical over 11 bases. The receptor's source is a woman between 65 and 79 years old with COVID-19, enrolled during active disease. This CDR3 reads CASSSGTGGNYGYTF. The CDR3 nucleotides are TGTGCCAGCAGTTCCGGGACAGGGGGTAACTATGGCTACACCTTC.